This is a list of T cell receptor beta chains from one sample in a study of blood T cell repertoires in COVID-19. Produced via immunoSEQ multiplex PCR; TCRdb's table is partial and in-frame only. Among fewer than 450,000 clones listed, over 75% were seen once. Sequencing used PBMCs or T cells enriched from blood (not recorded which). These receptors came from a woman in her 30s who had recovered from COVID-19. Both conserved end residues are trimmed from each CDR3. Expanded clones are given a class, and other clones once, few, many or no size at all.

j_gene | abundance | v_gene | CDR3aa
TRBJ1-1 | NA | TRBV12-3/TRBV12-4 | ASSYAMNTEAF
TRBJ2-3 | NA | TRBV10-3 | AISRRLAGGRSTDTQY
TRBJ1-6 | NA | TRBV6-1 | ASSERSSYNSPLH
TRBJ1-2 | NA | TRBV28 | ASQNFQRGYT
TRBJ1-1 | NA | TRBV7-8 | ASSLNAGMGTEAF
TRBJ2-7 | NA | TRBV7-8 | ASSHEGRGRHEQY
TRBJ1-2 | once | TRBV2 | ASRDAGTNYGYT
TRBJ2-7 | few | TRBV5-4 | ASSFSGRGSAYEQY
TRBJ1-2 | few | TRBV7-2 | ASSLTGQGNYGYT
TRBJ1-3 | NA | TRBV28 | ASSFYGGMGSGNTIY
TRBJ1-4 | NA | TRBV4-2 | ASSQPPGGTVDEKLF
TRBJ1-1 | once | TRBV5-5 | ASSIGAREVTEAF
TRBJ2-7 | once | TRBV6-5 | ASSYGEGYEQY
TRBJ1-5 | NA | TRBV6-7 | ASSYSSDSPIINQPQH
TRBJ1-3 | NA | TRBV5-4 | ASSLGQGAGNTIY
TRBJ2-2 | NA | TRBV5-4 | ASSLKETANTGELF
TRBJ2-2 | NA | TRBV6-5 | ASSYSRPELF
TRBJ1-6 | NA | TRBV27 | ASRRTGRDSPLH
TRBJ1-2 | few | TRBV5-4 | ASSLSQGMGYT
TRBJ1-1 | NA | TRBV11-2 | ASSSGWTEAF
TRBJ1-2 | NA | TRBV5-4 | ASSGDRGYT
TRBJ1-5 | NA | TRBV15 | ATSRVGYGHSNQPQH
TRBJ2-1 | NA | TRBV28 | ASSLGRGPSRNEQF
TRBJ2-2 | few | TRBV6-5 | ASRSLQGDTGELF
TRBJ1-2 | NA | TRBV14 | ASSHLMGGAGYGYT
TRBJ1-6 | NA | TRBV11-2 | ASSFLGGANSPLH
TRBJ2-4 | NA | TRBV5-6 | ASSPETGGSAKNIQY
TRBJ1-4 | NA | TRBV7-2 | ASSLPGANEKLF
TRBJ1-1 | many | TRBV4-1 | ASSQDSRGTEAF
TRBJ2-5 | NA | TRBV29-1 | SVVAGRGETQY
TRBJ1-3 | NA | TRBV7-2 | ASSPGWGSSSDGNTIY
TRBJ2-1 | NA | TRBV7-9 | ASSQGAGTEQF
TRBJ2-5 | NA | TRBV28 | ASSSLAGGFQETQY
TRBJ1-1 | NA | TRBV5-1 | ASSLQQGRTTEAF
TRBJ1-1 | NA | TRBV29-1 | SVDRATEAF
TRBJ1-5 | NA | TRBV5-1 | ASSLDRDQPQH